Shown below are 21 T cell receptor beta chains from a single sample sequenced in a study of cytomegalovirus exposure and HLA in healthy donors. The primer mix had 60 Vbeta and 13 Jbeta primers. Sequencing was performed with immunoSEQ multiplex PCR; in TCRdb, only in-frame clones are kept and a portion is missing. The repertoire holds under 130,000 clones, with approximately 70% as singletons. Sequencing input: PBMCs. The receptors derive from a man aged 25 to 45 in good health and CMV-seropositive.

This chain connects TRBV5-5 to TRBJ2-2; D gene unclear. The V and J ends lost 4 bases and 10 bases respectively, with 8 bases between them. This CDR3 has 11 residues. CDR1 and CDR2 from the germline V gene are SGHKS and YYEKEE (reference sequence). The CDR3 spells CASSAQAELFF. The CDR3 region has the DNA TGTGCCAGCAGCGCTCAGGCGGAGCTGTTTTTT.

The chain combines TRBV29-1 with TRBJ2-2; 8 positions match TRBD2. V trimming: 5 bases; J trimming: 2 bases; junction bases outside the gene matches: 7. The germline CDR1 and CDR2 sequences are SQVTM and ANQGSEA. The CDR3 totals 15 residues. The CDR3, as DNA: TGCAGCGTTTCGGGGGGGAGCTACAACACCGGGGAGCTGTTTTTT. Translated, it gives CSVSGGSYNTGELFF.

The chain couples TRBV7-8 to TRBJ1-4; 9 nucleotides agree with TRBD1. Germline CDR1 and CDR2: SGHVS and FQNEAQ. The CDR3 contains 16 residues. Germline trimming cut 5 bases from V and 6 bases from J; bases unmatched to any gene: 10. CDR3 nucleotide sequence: TGTGCCAGCAGCCCGAACAGGGGGCGAAGTTATGAAAAACTGTTTTTT. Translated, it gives CASSPNRGRSYEKLFF.

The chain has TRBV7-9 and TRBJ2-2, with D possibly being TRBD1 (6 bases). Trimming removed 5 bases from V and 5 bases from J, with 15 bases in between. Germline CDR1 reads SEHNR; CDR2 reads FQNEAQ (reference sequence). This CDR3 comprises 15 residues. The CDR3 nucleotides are TGTGCCAGCAGCAGAAGACAGGCTAATACCGGGGAGCTGTTTTTT. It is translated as CASSRRQANTGELFF.

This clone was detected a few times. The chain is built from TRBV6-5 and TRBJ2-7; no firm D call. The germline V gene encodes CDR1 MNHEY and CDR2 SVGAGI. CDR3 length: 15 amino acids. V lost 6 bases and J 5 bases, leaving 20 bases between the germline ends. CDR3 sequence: CASRRGPPDKDEQYF. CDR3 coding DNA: TGTGCCAGCAGACGAGGCCCCCCCGATAAGGACGAGCAGTACTTC.

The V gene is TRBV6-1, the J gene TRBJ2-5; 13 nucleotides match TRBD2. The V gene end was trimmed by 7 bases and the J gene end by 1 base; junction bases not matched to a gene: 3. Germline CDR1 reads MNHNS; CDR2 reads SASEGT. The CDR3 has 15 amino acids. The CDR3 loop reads CASKLAGGIQETQYF. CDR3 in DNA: TGTGCCAGCAAACTAGCGGGGGGGATCCAAGAGACCCAGTACTTC.

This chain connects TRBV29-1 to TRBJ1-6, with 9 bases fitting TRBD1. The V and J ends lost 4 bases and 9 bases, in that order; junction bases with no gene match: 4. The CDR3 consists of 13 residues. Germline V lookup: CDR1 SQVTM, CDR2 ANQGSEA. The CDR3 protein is CSVGTGDGSPLHF. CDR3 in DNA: TGCAGCGTTGGGACAGGGGATGGTTCACCCCTCCACTTT.

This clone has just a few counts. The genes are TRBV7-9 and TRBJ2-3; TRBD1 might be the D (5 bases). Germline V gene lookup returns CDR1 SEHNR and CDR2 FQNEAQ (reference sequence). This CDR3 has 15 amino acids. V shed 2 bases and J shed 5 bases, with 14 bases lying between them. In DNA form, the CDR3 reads TGTGCCAGCAGCTTATCAAGGGGTCACGGAGATACGCAGTATTTT. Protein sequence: CASSLSRGHGDTQYF. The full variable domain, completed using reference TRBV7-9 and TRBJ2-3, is DTGVSQNPRHKITKRGQNVTFRCDPISEHNRLYWYRQTLGQGPEFLTYFQNEAQLEKSRLLSDRFSAERPKGSFSTLEIQRTEQGDSAMYLCASSLSRGHGDTQYFGPGTRLTVL.

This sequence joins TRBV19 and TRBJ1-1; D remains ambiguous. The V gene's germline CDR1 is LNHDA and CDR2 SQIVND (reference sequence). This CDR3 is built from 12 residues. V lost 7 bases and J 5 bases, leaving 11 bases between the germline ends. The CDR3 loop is CASKRTGTEAFF. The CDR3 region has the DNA TGTGCCAGTAAGCGGACGGGGACTGAAGCTTTCTTT.

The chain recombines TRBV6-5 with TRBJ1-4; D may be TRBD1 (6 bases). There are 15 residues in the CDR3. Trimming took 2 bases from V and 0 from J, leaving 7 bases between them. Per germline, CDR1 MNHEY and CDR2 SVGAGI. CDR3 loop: CASSYAGATNEKLFF. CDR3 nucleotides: TGTGCCAGCAGTTACGCAGGGGCAACTAATGAAAAACTGTTTTTT.

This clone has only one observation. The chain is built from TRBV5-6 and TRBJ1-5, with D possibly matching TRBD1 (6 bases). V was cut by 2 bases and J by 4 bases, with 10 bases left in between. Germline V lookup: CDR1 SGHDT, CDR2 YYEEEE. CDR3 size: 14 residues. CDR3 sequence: CASSFGQQNQPQHF. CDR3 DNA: TGTGCCAGCAGCTTTGGACAGCAAAATCAGCCCCAGCATTTT. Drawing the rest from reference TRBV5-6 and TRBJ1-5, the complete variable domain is DAGVTQSPTHLIKTRGQQVTLRCSPKSGHDTVSWYQQALGQGPQFIFQYYEEEERQRGNFPDRFSGHQFPNYSSELNVNALLLGDSALYLCASSFGQQNQPQHFGDGTRLSIL.

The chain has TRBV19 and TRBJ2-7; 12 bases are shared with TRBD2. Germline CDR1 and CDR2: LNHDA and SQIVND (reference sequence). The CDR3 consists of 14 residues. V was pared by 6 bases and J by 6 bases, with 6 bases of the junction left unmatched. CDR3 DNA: TGTGCCAGTAGGCCTAGCGGGGGGGCCGCCGAGCAGTACTTC. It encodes CASRPSGGAAEQYF. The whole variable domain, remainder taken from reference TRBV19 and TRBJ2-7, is DGGITQSPKYLFRKEGQNVTLSCEQNLNHDAMYWYRQDPGQGLRLIYYSQIVNDFQKGDIAEGYSVSREKKESFPLTVTSAQKNPTAFYLCASRPSGGAAEQYFGPGTRLTVT.

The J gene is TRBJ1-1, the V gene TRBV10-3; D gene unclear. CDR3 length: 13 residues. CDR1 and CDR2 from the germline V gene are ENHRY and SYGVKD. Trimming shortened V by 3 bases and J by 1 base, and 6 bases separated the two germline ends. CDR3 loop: CAISERQNTEAFF. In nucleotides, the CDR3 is TGTGCCATCAGTGAACGACAGAACACTGAAGCTTTCTTT.

CDR3 protein: CASSRAAGGDYGYTF. The CDR3 DNA reads as TGTGCCAGCAGCCGAGCCGCAGGGGGCGACTATGGCTACACCTTC. This chain connects TRBV7-9 to TRBJ1-2, with 8 bases matching TRBD1. J lost 3 bases, V lost 5 bases, and 8 bases had no gene match. CDR3 length: 15 residues. Germline assignment: CDR1 SEHNR and CDR2 FQNEAQ (reference sequence).

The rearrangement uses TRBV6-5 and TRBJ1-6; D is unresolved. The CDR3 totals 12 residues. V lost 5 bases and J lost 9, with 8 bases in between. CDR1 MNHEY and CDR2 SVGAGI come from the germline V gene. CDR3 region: CASSPSGSPLHF. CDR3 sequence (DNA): TGTGCCAGCAGTCCCTCGGGTTCACCCCTCCACTTT.

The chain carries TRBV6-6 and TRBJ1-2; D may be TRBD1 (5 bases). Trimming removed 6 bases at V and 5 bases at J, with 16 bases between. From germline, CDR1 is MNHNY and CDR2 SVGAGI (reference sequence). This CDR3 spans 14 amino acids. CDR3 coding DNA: TGTGCCAGCAGCCGGGCTGGAGGGGCTTATGGCTACACCTTC. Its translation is CASSRAGGAYGYTF.

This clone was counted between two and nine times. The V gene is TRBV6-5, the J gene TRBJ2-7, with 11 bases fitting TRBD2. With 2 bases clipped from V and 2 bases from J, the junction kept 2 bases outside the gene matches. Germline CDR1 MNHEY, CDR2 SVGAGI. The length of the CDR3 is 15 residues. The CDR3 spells CASSYLSGGAYEQYF. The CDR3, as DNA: TGTGCCAGCAGTTACCTTAGCGGGGGGGCCTACGAGCAGTACTTC.

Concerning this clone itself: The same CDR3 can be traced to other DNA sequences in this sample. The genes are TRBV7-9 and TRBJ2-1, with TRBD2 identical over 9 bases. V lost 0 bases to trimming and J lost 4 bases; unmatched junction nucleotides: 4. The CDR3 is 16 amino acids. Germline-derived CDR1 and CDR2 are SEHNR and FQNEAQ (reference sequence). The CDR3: CASSLALAGTYNEQFF. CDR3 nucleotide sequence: TGTGCCAGCAGCTTAGCCCTAGCGGGGACGTACAATGAGCAGTTCTTC. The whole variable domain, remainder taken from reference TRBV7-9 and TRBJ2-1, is DTGVSQNPRHKITKRGQNVTFRCDPISEHNRLYWYRQTLGQGPEFLTYFQNEAQLEKSRLLSDRFSAERPKGSFSTLEIQRTEQGDSAMYLCASSLALAGTYNEQFFGPGTRLTVL.

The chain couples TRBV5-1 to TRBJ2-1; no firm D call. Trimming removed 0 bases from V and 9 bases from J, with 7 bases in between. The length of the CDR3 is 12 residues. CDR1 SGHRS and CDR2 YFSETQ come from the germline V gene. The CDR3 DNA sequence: TGCGCCAGCAGCTTGGCCTCGGGTGAGCAGTTCTTC. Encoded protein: CASSLASGEQFF. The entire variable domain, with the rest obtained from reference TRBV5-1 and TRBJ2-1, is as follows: KAGVTQTPRYLIKTRGQQVTLSCSPISGHRSVSWYQQTPGQGLQFLFEYFSETQRNKGNFPGRFSGRQFSNSRSEMNVSTLELGDSALYLCASSLASGEQFFGPGTRLTVL.

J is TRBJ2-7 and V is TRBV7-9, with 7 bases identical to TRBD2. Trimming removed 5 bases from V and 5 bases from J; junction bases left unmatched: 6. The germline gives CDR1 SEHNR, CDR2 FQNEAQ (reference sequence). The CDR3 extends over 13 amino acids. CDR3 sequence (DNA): TGTGCCAGCAGCCGGGAGGTTGGGAACGAGCAGTACTTC. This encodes CASSREVGNEQYF.

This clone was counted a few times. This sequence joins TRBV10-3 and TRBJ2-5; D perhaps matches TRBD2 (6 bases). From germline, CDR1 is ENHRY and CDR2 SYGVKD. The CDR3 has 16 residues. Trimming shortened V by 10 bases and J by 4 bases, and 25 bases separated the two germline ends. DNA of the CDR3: TGTGCCACCGCTAGCGCAAGTCTCTATGGAGGAGAGACCCAGTACTTC. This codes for CATASASLYGGETQYF.